This is a list of T cell receptor beta chains from one sample in a study of blood T cells in healthy people across ages. TCRdb re-analysed the 5' RACE reads in MiXCR, keeping a single row per CDR3 protein. The sample holds over 600,000 distinct CDR3 sequences, less than 45% seen once. The sequenced material came from blood. These TCRs come from a man at least 80 years old in good health. Each CDR3 is given with its conserved first and last residue. The order of the fields is J gene, V gene, clone size, D gene, CDR3 protein, CDR3 DNA. The D gene is left open where the match is weak. The listing skips clone size in some rows; elsewhere it reads once, few, many or a size class.

j_call: TRBJ2-3; v_call: TRBV7-2; clone_size: .; d_call: TRBD2; cdr3_aa: CASGKGLATDTQYF; cdr3_nt: TGTGCCAGCGGGAAGGGACTAGCAACAGATACGCAGTATTTT
j_call: TRBJ2-7; v_call: TRBV27; clone_size: few; d_call: .; cdr3_aa: CASTGGAGNIYEQYF; cdr3_nt: TGTGCCAGCACTGGAGGGGCAGGGAATATCTACGAGCAGTACTTC
j_call: TRBJ1-1; v_call: TRBV10-3; clone_size: .; d_call: TRBD1; cdr3_aa: CAISDRTLNTEAFF; cdr3_nt: TGTGCCATTTCGGACAGGACCTTGAACACTGAAGCTTTCTTT
j_call: TRBJ2-5; v_call: TRBV7-6; clone_size: .; d_call: TRBD1; cdr3_aa: CASSPGQGKGETQYF; cdr3_nt: TGTGCCAGCAGCCCTGGACAGGGAAAAGGGGAGACCCAGTACTTC
j_call: TRBJ2-1; v_call: TRBV7-2; clone_size: .; d_call: .; cdr3_aa: CASSLIRFKEQFF; cdr3_nt: TGTGCCAGCAGCTTGATCAGATTCAAGGAGCAGTTCTTC
j_call: TRBJ2-3; v_call: TRBV7-2; clone_size: .; d_call: TRBD2; cdr3_aa: CASSLLAGGLISTDTQYF; cdr3_nt: TGTGCCAGCAGCCTGCTAGCGGGAGGCCTTATTAGCACAGATACGCAGTATTTT
j_call: TRBJ2-5; v_call: TRBV6-6; clone_size: .; d_call: .; cdr3_aa: CASRVNLERYF; cdr3_nt: TGTGCCAGCAGGGTAAATCTAGAGCGGTACTTC
j_call: TRBJ2-1; v_call: TRBV25-1; clone_size: few; d_call: TRBD1; cdr3_aa: CASSDQTGVPYNEQFF; cdr3_nt: TGTGCCAGCAGTGACCAGACAGGGGTCCCCTACAATGAGCAGTTCTTC
j_call: TRBJ2-3; v_call: TRBV7-2; clone_size: few; d_call: TRBD1; cdr3_aa: CASSPLTGGEDTQYF; cdr3_nt: TGTGCCAGCAGCCCCCTGACAGGGGGGGAAGATACGCAGTATTTT
j_call: TRBJ1-4; v_call: TRBV4-2; clone_size: few; d_call: TRBD1; cdr3_aa: CASSQPTGVEKLFF; cdr3_nt: TGTGCCAGCAGCCAACCCACAGGGGTGGAAAAACTGTTTTTT
j_call: TRBJ2-1; v_call: TRBV27; clone_size: .; d_call: .; cdr3_aa: CASSLRGRLENNGQFF; cdr3_nt: TGTGCCAGCAGTTTACGCGGCCGCCTCGAGAACAATGGGCAGTTCTTC
j_call: TRBJ1-5; v_call: TRBV7-8; clone_size: few; d_call: .; cdr3_aa: CASSAQGSNQPQHF; cdr3_nt: TGTGCCAGCAGCGCACAGGGAAGCAATCAGCCCCAGCATTTT
j_call: TRBJ1-5; v_call: TRBV6-2/TRBV6-3; clone_size: .; d_call: .; cdr3_aa: CASSPPRGNQPQHF; cdr3_nt: TGTGCCAGCAGTCCGCCGAGAGGCAATCAGCCCCAGCATTTT
j_call: TRBJ1-1; v_call: TRBV5-1; clone_size: .; d_call: .; cdr3_aa: CASSLGGRTEAFF; cdr3_nt: TGCGCCAGCAGCTTGGGAGGGAGAACTGAAGCTTTCTTT
j_call: TRBJ2-1; v_call: TRBV7-2; clone_size: .; d_call: TRBD2; cdr3_aa: CASSLGWRGAYNGQFF; cdr3_nt: TGTGCCAGCAGCTTAGGTTGGCGGGGGGCCTACAATGGGCAGTTCTTC
j_call: TRBJ1-2; v_call: TRBV20-1; clone_size: .; d_call: .; cdr3_aa: CSAPPGRVDYGYTF; cdr3_nt: TGCAGTGCACCTCCCGGCAGGGTGGACTATGGCTACACCTTC
j_call: TRBJ2-5; v_call: TRBV12-3/TRBV12-4; clone_size: .; d_call: .; cdr3_aa: CASSLKGAETQYF; cdr3_nt: TGTGCCAGCAGTTTAAAAGGGGCCGAGACCCAGTACTTC
j_call: TRBJ2-7; v_call: TRBV11-2; clone_size: many; d_call: .; cdr3_aa: CASSLVRRSYEQYF; cdr3_nt: TGTGCCAGCAGCTTAGTAAGGCGCTCCTACGAGCAGTACTTC
j_call: TRBJ1-2; v_call: TRBV7-9; clone_size: .; d_call: .; cdr3_aa: CVSSLDLGGYTF; cdr3_nt: TGTGTCAGCAGTCTCGACCTGGGAGGCTACACCTTC
j_call: TRBJ2-1; v_call: TRBV6-5; clone_size: .; d_call: .; cdr3_aa: CASSYQPQGLYNEQFF; cdr3_nt: TGTGCCAGCAGTTACCAACCCCAGGGGTTGTACAATGAGCAGTTCTTC
j_call: TRBJ1-2; v_call: TRBV4-1; clone_size: .; d_call: .; cdr3_aa: CASSQEGYLPGYTF; cdr3_nt: TGCGCCAGCAGCCAAGAGGGGTACTTGCCTGGCTACACCTTC
j_call: TRBJ2-7; v_call: TRBV11-2; clone_size: .; d_call: TRBD2; cdr3_aa: CASSYSIGGTKLDEQYF; cdr3_nt: TGTGCCAGCAGCTACTCAATTGGCGGGACTAAACTAGACGAGCAGTACTTC
j_call: TRBJ2-2; v_call: TRBV6-4; clone_size: once; d_call: TRBD2; cdr3_aa: CASSDLPAGFTGELFF; cdr3_nt: TGTGCCAGCAGTGACTTGCCAGCGGGGTTTACCGGGGAGCTGTTTTTT
j_call: TRBJ2-1; v_call: TRBV20-1; clone_size: many; d_call: TRBD2; cdr3_aa: CSARDSGGASSYNEQFF; cdr3_nt: TGCAGTGCTAGAGATAGCGGGGGGGCGAGCTCCTACAATGAGCAGTTCTTC
j_call: TRBJ1-4; v_call: TRBV20-1; clone_size: .; d_call: .; cdr3_aa: CSAGPQTEKLFF; cdr3_nt: TGCAGTGCTGGACCTCAGACTGAAAAACTGTTTTTT
j_call: TRBJ2-7; v_call: TRBV11-2; clone_size: .; d_call: TRBD2; cdr3_aa: CASTPGTRVLAYEQYF; cdr3_nt: TGTGCCAGCACCCCCGGGACTAGAGTTTTGGCCTACGAGCAGTACTTC
j_call: TRBJ2-6; v_call: TRBV7-3; clone_size: .; d_call: .; cdr3_aa: CASSERVAGANVLTF; cdr3_nt: TGTGCCAGCAGCGAACGAGTGGCTGGGGCCAACGTCCTGACTTTC
j_call: TRBJ2-5; v_call: TRBV3-1; clone_size: few; d_call: TRBD2; cdr3_aa: CASSHRTPQTSPQETQYF; cdr3_nt: TGTGCCAGCAGCCACAGGACGCCACAGACTAGCCCCCAAGAGACCCAGTACTTC
j_call: TRBJ2-7; v_call: TRBV6-1; clone_size: .; d_call: .; cdr3_aa: CASSGGALGHEQYF; cdr3_nt: TGTGCCAGCAGTGGAGGGGCGCTGGGGCACGAGCAGTACTTC
j_call: TRBJ2-5; v_call: TRBV7-2; clone_size: few; d_call: TRBD1; cdr3_aa: CASSLGQGSSTQYF; cdr3_nt: TGTGCCAGCAGCCTCGGACAGGGGTCATCGACCCAGTACTTC
j_call: TRBJ1-1; v_call: TRBV5-1; clone_size: once; d_call: .; cdr3_aa: CASNPVWGAGNTEAFF; cdr3_nt: TGCGCCAGCAACCCCGTATGGGGGGCTGGAAACACTGAAGCTTTCTTT
j_call: TRBJ2-7; v_call: TRBV2; clone_size: few; d_call: .; cdr3_aa: CAHGGLYYEQYF; cdr3_nt: TGTGCTCACGGAGGACTTTACTACGAGCAGTACTTC
j_call: TRBJ2-1; v_call: TRBV7-7; clone_size: .; d_call: .; cdr3_aa: CASSHGTPTYNEQFF; cdr3_nt: TGTGCCAGCAGCCACGGGACCCCGACGTACAATGAGCAGTTCTTC
j_call: TRBJ2-7; v_call: TRBV12-3/TRBV12-4; clone_size: many; d_call: .; cdr3_aa: CASSLMWGSYEQYF; cdr3_nt: TGTGCCAGCAGTTTAATGTGGGGGTCCTACGAGCAGTACTTC
j_call: TRBJ2-7; v_call: TRBV20-1; clone_size: .; d_call: TRBD2; cdr3_aa: CSARDPQAGVGNEQYF; cdr3_nt: TGCAGTGCTAGAGATCCCCAAGCGGGAGTCGGAAACGAGCAGTACTTC
j_call: TRBJ2-1; v_call: TRBV6-2/TRBV6-3; clone_size: few; d_call: TRBD2; cdr3_aa: CASLKREGGEQFF; cdr3_nt: TGTGCCAGCCTTAAACGGGAGGGGGGTGAGCAGTTCTTC